One sample yielded the 26 T cell receptor beta chains listed below, sequenced in a study of regulatory T cells in long-lasting Graves disease. iRepertoire HTBI primers and Arm-PCR of CDR3 regions built TCR beta libraries. A single record per CDR3 protein comes from TCRdb applying MiXCR to the multiplex PCR reads. The data show 370,000 or so distinct CDR3 sequences, about 17% seen once. This sample's time point: newly diagnosed GD, antithyroid drugs for less than 3 months. RNA extracted from PBMCs served as the sequencing template. These data were likewise used in another study, on T cells in Graves' hyperthyroidism and ophthalmopathy.

Sequenced material: peripheral blood mononuclear cells (PBMCs), taken at new diagnosis, from a patient treated with antithyroid drugs. The receptors were gathered from a woman aged 18 to 35 with Graves disease.

As concerns this clonotype: This may stem from a read error, because a much larger clone lies one nucleotide away. The chain couples TRBV7-6 to TRBJ1-5, with D hard to call. Trimming shortened V by 1 base and J by 2 bases, and 6 bases separated the two germline ends. The CDR3 consists of 14 residues. The germline gives CDR1 SGHVS, CDR2 FNYEAQ. This CDR3 is CASSLDQGNQPQHF. CDR3 DNA: TGTGCCAGCAGCTTAGACCAGGGCAATCAGCCCCAGCATTTT.

This clonotype occurred many times. This rearrangement joins TRBV3-1 to TRBJ1-2; D remains unclear. This CDR3 comprises 13 residues. With 2 bases removed from V and 7 bases from J, the gap between germline ends came to 11 bases. Germline V gene sequence: CDR1 LGHDT, CDR2 YNNKEL (reference sequence). DNA for the CDR3: TGTGCCAGCAGCCAAAAATCCGGGTTTGGCTACACCTTC. Amino acid sequence: CASSQKSGFGYTF.

As regards this clonotype: Being one base from a much bigger clone, this may be a read error. V is TRBV27 and J is TRBJ2-3; maybe TRBD1 (6 bases). Per germline, CDR1 MNHEY and CDR2 SMNVEV (reference sequence). The CDR3 extends over 13 amino acids. Between the trimmed V and J ends, which lost 6 bases and 6 bases, there was a span of 13 bases. CDR3 residues: CASRGAAADTQYF. The CDR3 coding sequence is TGTGCCAGCAGGGGGGCAGCAGCGGATACGCAGTATTTT.

At least ten counts were recorded for this clonotype. The chain is built from TRBV28 and TRBJ2-7, with 9 bases matching TRBD1. The CDR3 runs to 15 residues. V lost 4 bases to trimming and J lost 6 bases; unmatched junction nucleotides: 10. The V gene's germline CDR1 is MDHEN and CDR2 SYDVKM. The DNA for the CDR3 is TGTGCCAGCAGTTCCCCCGGGACAGGGACTTTCGAGCAGTACTTC. It translates to CASSSPGTGTFEQYF.

This clonotype was detected ten times or more. V and J are TRBV3-1 and TRBJ1-6, with D possibly matching TRBD1 (5 bases). From germline, CDR1 is LGHDT and CDR2 YNNKEL (reference sequence). The V and J ends lost 4 bases and 10 bases respectively, with 14 bases between them. This CDR3 region has 14 residues. The CDR3 protein is CASSRPGQGSPLHF. The CDR3 DNA follows: TGTGCCAGCAGCCGGCCAGGACAAGGATCACCCCTCCACTTT.

This chain links TRBV7-8 with TRBJ1-2, with D maybe TRBD1 (5 bases). Trimming took off 5 bases at V and 4 bases at J, with 14 bases between the two ends. CDR1 and CDR2 (germline): SGHVS, FQNEAQ. The CDR3 is made up of 14 amino acids. The CDR3: CASSPAAGGYGYTF. CDR3 nucleotides: TGTGCCAGCAGCCCGGCCGCGGGGGGCTATGGCTACACCTTC.

This clonotype was recorded many times. CDR3 DNA: TGTGCCAGCAGGGACAGAAACACCGGGGAGCTGTTTTTT. It yields the protein CASRDRNTGELFF. The chain uses TRBV12-3 or TRBV12-4 and TRBJ2-2; weak D call: TRBD1 (6 bases). The CDR3 contains 13 residues. Trimming left V 6 bases short and J 2 bases short, with 7 bases between.

This clonotype was counted many times. The genes are TRBV5-4 and TRBJ2-5; TRBD1 is a possible D gene (5 bases). The germline V gene has CDR1 SGHNT and CDR2 YYREEE (reference sequence). This CDR3 is built from 15 residues. V was cut by 0 bases and J by 2 bases, with 11 bases left in between. The CDR3 sequence is CASSLDGRTQETQYF. In DNA form, the CDR3 reads TGTGCCAGCAGCTTGGATGGGCGGACACAAGAGACCCAGTACTTC. The whole variable domain, filled in from reference TRBV5-4 and TRBJ2-5, reads ETGVTQSPTHLIKTRGQQVTLRCSSQSGHNTVSWYQQALGQGPQFIFQYYREEENGRGNFPPRFSGLQFPNYSSELNVNALELDDSALYLCASSLDGRTQETQYFGPGTRLLVL.

This clonotype was counted many times. The chain couples TRBV5-1 to TRBJ2-3; 7 nucleotides line up with TRBD2. The germline V gene has CDR1 SGHRS and CDR2 YFSETQ. Germline trimming cut 0 bases from V and 4 bases from J; bases unmatched to any gene: 8. CDR3 length: 16 residues. The CDR3 here is CASSLGTRPLPDTQYF. In nucleotides, the CDR3 is TGCGCCAGCAGCTTGGGGACTAGACCTCTACCAGATACGCAGTATTTT.

This chain links TRBV28 with TRBJ2-5; either TRBD1 or TRBD2 may fit D (6 bases each). CDR3 length: 14 amino acids. V was clipped by 5 bases and J by 5 bases, with 15 bases between them. Germline lookup yields CDR1 MDHEN and CDR2 SYDVKM. CDR3 nucleotides: TGTGCCAGCAGTCTGACTAGGGGGTTGGAGACCCAGTACTTC. Residues: CASSLTRGLETQYF.

The chain combines TRBV6-4 with TRBJ1-1; D might be TRBD1 (5 bases). V was pared by 5 bases and J by 4 bases, with 17 bases between. Germline CDR1 is MRHNA and CDR2 is SNTAGT. The CDR3 sequence is 15 residues long. CDR3 sequence (DNA): TGTGCCAGCAGTTACCAGAACACCGGGGGCACTGAAGCTTTCTTT. Translating it yields CASSYQNTGGTEAFF.

This clonotype has a count of ten or more. CDR3 DNA sequence: TGTGCCTCCAACGGACAGGGAGGCGCCGGGGAGCTGTTTTTT. The encoded protein is CASNGQGGAGELFF. The chain is built from TRBV30 and TRBJ2-2; 8 bases map to TRBD1. Germline V lookup: CDR1 GTSNPN, CDR2 SVGIG (reference sequence). Losses at the gene ends were 7 bases for V and 6 bases for J; bases not matched to a gene: 10. This CDR3 is 14 amino acids long. The entire variable domain, with the rest obtained from reference TRBV30 and TRBJ2-2, is as follows: SQTIHQWPATLVQPVGSPLSLECTVEGTSNPNLYWYRQAAGRGLQLLFYSVGIGQISSEVPQNLSASRPQDRQFILSSKKLLLSDSGFYLCASNGQGGAGELFFGEGSRLTVL.

On this clonotype itself: This CDR3 fails to terminate in the conserved phenylalanine or tryptophan, so it likely reflects a read error. V and J are TRBV10-3 and TRBJ2-5, with D possibly matching TRBD1 (5 bases). Looked up from germline, CDR1 is ENHRY and CDR2 is SYGVKD. Trimming took off 6 bases at V and 2 bases at J, with 13 bases between the two ends. This CDR3 comprises 14 residues. The CDR3 is CAIRAQGRQETQYL. The CDR3 nucleotides are TGTGCCATCAGGGCCCAGGGTCGGCAAGAGACCCAGTACCTC.

This clonotype appeared many times. The V call is TRBV28, the J call TRBJ2-1; no definite D call. This CDR3 has 12 amino acids. The V end lost 3 bases, the J end lost 7 bases, and 7 bases lay between the germline ends. The germline V gene has CDR1 MDHEN and CDR2 SYDVKM. The CDR3 coding sequence is TGTGCCAGCAGTTTTCCTTGGAATGAGCAGTTCTTC. Protein sequence: CASSFPWNEQFF.

This clonotype was observed many times. V gene TRBV20-1 combines with J gene TRBJ2-3; D may be TRBD1 or TRBD2 (5 bases each). Germline V gene lookup returns CDR1 DFQATT and CDR2 SNEGSKA (reference sequence). The V end was cut by 0 bases, the J end by 1 base, with 17 bases between. This CDR3 comprises 17 residues. This CDR3 reads CSARERGGQGGTDTQYF. The CDR3 DNA reads TGCAGTGCTAGAGAGCGAGGTGGGCAGGGAGGCACAGATACGCAGTATTTT.

This clonotype was counted ten times or more. V is TRBV12-3 or TRBV12-4 and J is TRBJ2-3; 10 bases are shared with TRBD2. The CDR3 spans 18 residues. V was clipped by 6 bases and J by 3 bases; unmatched bases: 15. The DNA of the CDR3 is TGTGCCAGCAGACCTCGCACGGGACTAGCGACAGGTACAGATACGCAGTATTTT. Its translation: CASRPRTGLATGTDTQYF.

V and J are TRBV6-5 and TRBJ1-5; no clear D. CDR3 length: 12 residues. The germline V gene encodes CDR1 MNHEY and CDR2 SVGAGI. The germline V and J ends were trimmed by 2 bases and 9 bases, with 8 bases remaining between them. CDR3 loop: CASSYTSGPQHF. In DNA, the CDR3 is TGTGCCAGCAGTTACACCAGCGGGCCCCAGCATTTT.

This clonotype showed up many times. The chain has TRBV27 and TRBJ2-3; the match to TRBD1 covers 9 bases. After removal of 6 bases from V and 4 bases from J, the junction contained 11 bases not matched to a gene. The CDR3 covers 16 residues. From germline, CDR1 is MNHEY and CDR2 SMNVEV (reference sequence). The CDR3 DNA reads as TGTGCCAGCAGCGGGGCGGGACAGGGAGGACCAGATACGCAGTATTTT. It is translated as CASSGAGQGGPDTQYF.

Many counts were recorded for this clonotype. This rearrangement joins TRBV28 to TRBJ2-6, with a possible D match to TRBD1 (5 bases). The CDR3 extends over 18 amino acids. CDR1 MDHEN and CDR2 SYDVKM come from the germline V gene. V was pared by 7 bases and J by 1 base, with 20 bases between. The CDR3 DNA is TGTGCCAGCAACGACCGGGTGTGGGGCGCATCTGGGGCCAACGTCCTGACTTTC. Protein product: CASNDRVWGASGANVLTF.

In this sample, this clonotype turned up many times. The CDR3 DNA reads TGTGCCAGCAGTGAACCGCGGGGGCTTACGAACACCGGGGAGCTGTTTTTT. Its translation is CASSEPRGLTNTGELFF. This chain connects TRBV2 to TRBJ2-2, with D possibly matching TRBD2 (7 bases). CDR3 size: 17 residues. Trimming took 2 bases from V and 0 from J, leaving 13 bases between them. CDR1 and CDR2 from the germline V gene are SNHLY and FYNNEI.

The CDR3 is CASSYSSEYEQYF. In DNA form, the CDR3 reads TGTGCCAGCAGTTACTCATCAGAGTACGAGCAGTACTTC. V gene TRBV2 combines with J gene TRBJ2-7, with unresolved D. This CDR3 has 13 amino acids. V was shortened by 5 bases and J by 4 bases, with 12 bases between the two germline ends. Germline V lookup: CDR1 SNHLY, CDR2 FYNNEI.

The sample holds many counts of this clonotype. The chain has TRBV5-1 and TRBJ2-7, with TRBD2 identical over 10 bases. The CDR3 extends over 15 amino acids. Germline V gene data show CDR1 as SGHRS and CDR2 as YFSETQ. V shed 1 base and J 3 bases; nucleotides not matched to a gene: 4. The CDR3 DNA sequence: TGCGCCAGCAGCTTGAGAAGCGGGGGGGACTACGAGCAGTACTTC. Translating gives CASSLRSGGDYEQYF.

This clonotype was seen ten or more times. The chain recombines TRBV27 with TRBJ2-7, with D unresolved. The ends were cut back, 5 bases at V and 6 bases at J, with 11 bases in the middle. CDR3 length equals 12 residues. The germline V gene encodes CDR1 MNHEY and CDR2 SMNVEV (reference sequence). In DNA, the CDR3 is TGTGCCAGCAGTAACGCCCGAGGCGAGCAGTACTTC. It yields the protein CASSNARGEQYF.

This clonotype has a count of ten or more. CDR3 in DNA: TGTGCCTGGAGTCCACTTACTAGCGGGTTTACAAATGAGCAGTTCTTC. It encodes CAWSPLTSGFTNEQFF. The chain combines TRBV30 with TRBJ2-1; TRBD2 aligns across 9 bases. CDR1 and CDR2 from the germline V gene are GTSNPN and SVGIG (reference sequence). Losses at the gene ends were 2 bases for V and 7 bases for J; bases not matched to a gene: 12. There are 16 residues in the CDR3.

This clonotype came up many times. The chain joins TRBV30 to TRBJ1-2; D perhaps matches TRBD1 (6 bases). Per the germline V gene, CDR1 is GTSNPN and CDR2 is SVGIG (reference sequence). V lost 0 bases, J lost 4 bases, and 15 bases lay in between. The CDR3 length is 15 residues. The CDR3 spells CAWSVQGGRSYGYTF. The CDR3 region has the DNA TGTGCCTGGAGTGTACAGGGTGGGAGAAGCTATGGCTACACCTTC.

This clonotype was counted once. V gene TRBV20-1 combines with J gene TRBJ1-6; 7 bases align to TRBD1. Germline V gives CDR1 DFQATT, CDR2 SNEGSKA (reference sequence). The V gene end was trimmed by 5 bases and the J gene end by 7 bases; junction bases not matched to a gene: 8. CDR3 length equals 14 residues. As DNA, the CDR3 is TGCAGTGCTCAGGACAGGCCTTTGAATTCACCCCTCCACTTT. Its translation: CSAQDRPLNSPLHF.